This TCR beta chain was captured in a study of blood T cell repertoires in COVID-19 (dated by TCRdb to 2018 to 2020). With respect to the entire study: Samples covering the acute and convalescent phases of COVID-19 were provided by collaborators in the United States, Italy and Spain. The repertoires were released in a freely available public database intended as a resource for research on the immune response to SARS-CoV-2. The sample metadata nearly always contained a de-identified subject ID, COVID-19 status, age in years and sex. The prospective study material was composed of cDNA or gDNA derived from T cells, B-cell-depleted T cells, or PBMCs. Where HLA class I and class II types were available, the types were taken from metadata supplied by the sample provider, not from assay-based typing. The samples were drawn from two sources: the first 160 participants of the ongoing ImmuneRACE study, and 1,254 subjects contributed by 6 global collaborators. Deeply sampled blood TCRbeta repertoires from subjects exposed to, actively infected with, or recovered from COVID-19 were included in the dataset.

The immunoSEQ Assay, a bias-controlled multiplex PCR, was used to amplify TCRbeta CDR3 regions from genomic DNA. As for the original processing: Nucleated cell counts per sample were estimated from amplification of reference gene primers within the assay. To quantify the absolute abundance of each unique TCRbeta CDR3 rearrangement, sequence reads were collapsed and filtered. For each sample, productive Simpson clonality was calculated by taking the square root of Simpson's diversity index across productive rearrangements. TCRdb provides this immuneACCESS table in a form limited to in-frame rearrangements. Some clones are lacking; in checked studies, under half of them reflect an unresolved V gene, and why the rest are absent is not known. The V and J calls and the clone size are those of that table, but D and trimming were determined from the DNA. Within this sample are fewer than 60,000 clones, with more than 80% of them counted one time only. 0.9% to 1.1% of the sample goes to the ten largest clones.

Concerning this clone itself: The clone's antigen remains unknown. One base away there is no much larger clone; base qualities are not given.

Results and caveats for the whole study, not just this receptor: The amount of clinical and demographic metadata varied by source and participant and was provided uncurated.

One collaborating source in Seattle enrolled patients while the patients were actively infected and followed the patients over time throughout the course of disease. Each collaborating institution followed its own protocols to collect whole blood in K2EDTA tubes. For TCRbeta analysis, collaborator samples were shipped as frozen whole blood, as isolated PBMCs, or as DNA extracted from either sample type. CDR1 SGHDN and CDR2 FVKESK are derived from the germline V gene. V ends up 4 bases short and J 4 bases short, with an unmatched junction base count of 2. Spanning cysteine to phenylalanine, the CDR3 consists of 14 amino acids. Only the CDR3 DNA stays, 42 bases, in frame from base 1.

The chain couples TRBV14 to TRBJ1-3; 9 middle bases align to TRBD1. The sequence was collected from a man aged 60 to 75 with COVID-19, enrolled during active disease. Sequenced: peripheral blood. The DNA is TGTGCCAGCAGCCCTGGACAGGGGGGAAACACCATATATTTT. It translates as CASSPGQGGNTIYF.